The 5 T cell receptor beta chains presented below share a single source sample, sequenced in a study of vaccination and CD4 T cells after COVID-19. The treatment was: approximately 11-day PBMC culture with coronavirus spike peptide pools or control peptides (ViraFEST assay). For these TCRs, the target antigens are not known. The Oncomine TCR Beta short-read assay sequenced DNA from cultured CD4+ T cells. MiXCR, applied by TCRdb to the PCR reads, yields one record per CDR3 protein. Of about 12,000 distinct CDR3 sequences listed, approximately 65% are singletons. Sequencing was carried out using CD4+ T cells from blood, cultured in vitro. The origin of the receptors is a human donor who had recovered from COVID-19.

A single count supports this clonotype. This chain connects TRBV28 to TRBJ2-4; 8 nucleotides align to TRBD2. After removal of 0 bases from V and 2 bases from J, the junction contained 6 bases not matched to a gene. Germline V gene data show CDR1 as MDHEN and CDR2 as SYDVKM. This CDR3 region has 17 residues. This CDR3 is CASSLWSGSITKNIQYF. The DNA for the CDR3 is TGTGCCAGCAGTTTATGGAGCGGGAGTATAACCAAAAACATTCAGTACTTC.

The chain combines TRBV7-2 with TRBJ2-4; 8 nucleotides match TRBD1. CDR1 and CDR2 from the germline V gene are SGHTA and FQGNSA. The ends lost 1 base at V and 7 bases at J; junction bases unmatched: 6. The CDR3 has 15 residues. The chain's CDR3 is CASSLGRGRGNIQYF. The CDR3 region has the DNA TGTGCCAGCAGCTTAGGCAGGGGGCGCGGGAACATTCAGTACTTC.

The chain employs TRBV20-1 and TRBJ1-2, with D uncertain. V dropped 1 base and J dropped 4 bases, with 19 bases sitting between them. This CDR3 spans 16 amino acids. Germline V gene lookup returns CDR1 DFQATT and CDR2 SNEGSKA (reference sequence). For the CDR3, the DNA is TGCAGTGCTAGAGGATATGACCCCCCCCTAAGCTATGGCTACACCTTC. Amino acids: CSARGYDPPLSYGYTF.

The chain is built from TRBV19 and TRBJ1-6; tentatively, D is TRBD1 (6 bases). This CDR3 comprises 13 residues. Trimming took off 5 bases at V and 9 bases at J, with 11 bases between the two ends. Per the germline V gene, CDR1 is LNHDA and CDR2 is SQIVND (reference sequence). CDR3 in DNA: TGTGCCAGTAGTTATGACAGGACTTCACCCCTCCACTTT. This codes for CASSYDRTSPLHF. Full variable domain (rest looked up from reference TRBV19 and TRBJ1-6): DGGITQSPKYLFRKEGQNVTLSCEQNLNHDAMYWYRQDPGQGLRLIYYSQIVNDFQKGDIAEGYSVSREKKESFPLTVTSAQKNPTAFYLCASSYDRTSPLHFGNGTRLTVT.

The gene calls are TRBV21-1 and TRBJ1-5; the listed D gene, TRBD1, was not tested against the DNA. TRBV21-1 is a pseudogene. CDR3 length equals 18 residues. The CDR3 nucleotides read TGTGCCAGCAGCAAAGGTACAGGGGGCGAGGGGAGCAATCAGCCCCAGCATTTT. Protein sequence: CASSKGTGGEGSNQPQHF.